The clone carrying this TCR beta chain has at least ten counts. The entry originates in a study of T cells in Graves' hyperthyroidism and ophthalmopathy. About the research overall: At initial diagnosis, before any treatment had begun, peripheral blood was obtained.

The CDR3 runs to 14 residues. Germline lookup yields CDR1 MNHEY and CDR2 SVGEGT. V was trimmed by 10 bases and J by 5 bases, leaving 20 bases between them. TCR beta CDR3 regions were amplified from RNA. The HTBI primer set was used in a first-round RT-PCR of the TCR CDR3. In TCRdb, the multiplex PCR reads were re-called with MiXCR into one record per CDR3 protein. The repertoire holds a few hundred thousand distinct CDR3 sequences, with roughly 13% as singletons. Hyperthyroidism had been newly diagnosed in patients aged 18 to 65, and its duration was under 2 months. Diagnoses were established using clinical symptoms, serum thyroxine and TRAb, thyroid ultrasound and orbital computed tomography. Blood was drawn at first hyperthyroidism diagnosis, before any ophthalmopathy symptoms.

This sequence joins TRBV6-2 or TRBV6-3 and TRBJ2-5; tentatively, D is TRBD2 (5 bases). The material sequenced was blood. This receptor was obtained from a woman aged 30 to 39 with Graves' hyperthyroidism that later progressed to Graves' ophthalmopathy. The CDR3 sequence is CATTDPGRGETQYF. CDR3 sequence (DNA): TGTGCCACCACGGACCCGGGGAGAGGGGAGACCCAGTACTTC.